This T cell receptor (beta chain) stems from a study of cytomegalovirus exposure and HLA in healthy donors. Details on this clone: What it binds is unknown.

Germline loops: CDR1 KGHSH, CDR2 LQKENI. There are 17 residues in the CDR3. Deletions cut 2 bases from V and 0 bases from J, with 14 bases between. Some clones are missing from TCRdb's copy, which holds only in-frame ones; the method was immunoSEQ multiplex PCR. The sample lists fewer than 200,000 clones; approximately 87% were seen once. Study-wide results and limits: Across donors, most TCRs were seen rarely, yet some public ones were widespread. According to the study, 160 or so TCR beta chains were cytomegalovirus-associated. Three CMV-associated chains were confirmed in vitro to be specific for CMV antigens.

This receptor was identified in a woman between 25 and 40 years old in good health and CMV-seronegative. The material sequenced was PBMCs. The gene calls are TRBV18 and TRBJ2-1; D is possibly TRBD2 (5 bases). The CDR3 DNA follows: TGTGCCAGCTCACCAGGTGCGGGTATGAGCTCCTACAATGAGCAGTTCTTC. Residues: CASSPGAGMSSYNEQFF.